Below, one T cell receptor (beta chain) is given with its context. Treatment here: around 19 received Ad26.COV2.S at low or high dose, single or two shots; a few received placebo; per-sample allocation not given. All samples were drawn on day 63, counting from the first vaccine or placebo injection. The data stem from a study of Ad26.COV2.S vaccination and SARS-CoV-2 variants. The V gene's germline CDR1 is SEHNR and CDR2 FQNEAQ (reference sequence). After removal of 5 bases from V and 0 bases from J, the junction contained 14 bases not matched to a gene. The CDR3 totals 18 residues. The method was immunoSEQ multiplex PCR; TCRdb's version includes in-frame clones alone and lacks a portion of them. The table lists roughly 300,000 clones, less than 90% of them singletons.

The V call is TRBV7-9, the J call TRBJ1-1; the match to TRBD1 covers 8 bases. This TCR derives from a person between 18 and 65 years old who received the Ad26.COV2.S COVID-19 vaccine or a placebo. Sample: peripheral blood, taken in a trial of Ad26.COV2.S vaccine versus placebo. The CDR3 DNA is TGTGCCAGCAGCCTTTATAGGACAGGGAGGACTTTGAACACTGAAGCTTTCTTT. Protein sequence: CASSLYRTGRTLNTEAFF. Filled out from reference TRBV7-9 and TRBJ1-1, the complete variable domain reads DTGVSQNPRHKITKRGQNVTFRCDPISEHNRLYWYRQTLGQGPEFLTYFQNEAQLEKSRLLSDRFSAERPKGSFSTLEIQRTEQGDSAMYLCASSLYRTGRTLNTEAFFGQGTRLTVV.